This entry lists 25 T cell receptor beta chains sequenced from one sample in a study of regulatory T cells in long-lasting Graves disease. The TCR beta library used iRepertoire HTBI primers with Arm-PCR amplification of CDR3. In TCRdb, the multiplex PCR reads were re-called with MiXCR into one record per CDR3 protein. This table has some 440,000 distinct CDR3 sequences, 20% appearing once. Sample time point: persistent/refractory GD, antithyroid drugs over 5 years with positive TRAb. Preparation of the TCR library used RNA extracted from PBMCs. The sequences come from peripheral blood mononuclear cells (PBMCs), collected when the disease was refractory, from a patient treated with antithyroid drugs. All receptors derive from a female donor with Graves disease.

This clonotype has just a few counts. The chain employs TRBV27 and TRBJ1-4, with 8 nucleotides matching TRBD1. Germline loops: CDR1 MNHEY, CDR2 SMNVEV (reference sequence). The CDR3 covers 15 residues. Losses at the gene ends were 5 bases for V and 7 bases for J; bases not matched to a gene: 9. The CDR3 loop is CASSARGLVGEKLFF. Written as DNA, the CDR3 is TGTGCCAGCAGTGCCAGGGGGCTCGTTGGTGAAAAACTGTTTTTT.

This clonotype was detected ten times or more. The chain employs TRBV5-1 and TRBJ1-2; TRBD1 agrees at 7 bases. J lost 4 bases, V lost 1 base, and 13 bases had no gene match. The CDR3 totals 17 residues. Germline V gives CDR1 SGHRS, CDR2 YFSETQ. The CDR3 is CASSLSYRDRMLYGYTF. As DNA, the CDR3 is TGCGCCAGCAGCTTGTCGTATCGGGACAGAATGCTCTATGGCTACACCTTC. Complete variable domain (other parts from reference TRBV5-1 and TRBJ1-2): KAGVTQTPRYLIKTRGQQVTLSCSPISGHRSVSWYQQTPGQGLQFLFEYFSETQRNKGNFPGRFSGRQFSNSRSEMNVSTLELGDSALYLCASSLSYRDRMLYGYTFGSGTRLTVV.

This clonotype came up many times. The chain couples TRBV12-3 or TRBV12-4 to TRBJ2-2; D remains ambiguous. The V end was cut by 3 bases, the J end by 5 bases, with 16 bases between. The CDR3 has 16 amino acids. The DNA of the CDR3 is TGTGCCAGCAGTTTCTCCCCGGGCCATAAGACCGGGGAGCTGTTTTTT. Protein: CASSFSPGHKTGELFF.

This clonotype was seen many times. The J gene is TRBJ2-5, the V gene TRBV7-2; 11 nucleotides line up with TRBD2. The germline V gene encodes CDR1 SGHTA and CDR2 FQGNSA. The ends lost 4 bases at V and 4 bases at J; junction bases unmatched: 20. The CDR3 length is 20 residues. CDR3 coding DNA: TGTGCCAGCAGCTCCAAGAGGACTAGCGGGCTTGGAGTGCTTCCAGAGACCCAGTACTTC. Its translation: CASSSKRTSGLGVLPETQYF.

The V call is TRBV5-6, the J call TRBJ2-7; D is unresolved. V was clipped by 4 bases and J by 2 bases, with 16 bases between them. Per germline, CDR1 SGHDT and CDR2 YYEEEE. CDR3 length: 15 amino acids. In DNA, the CDR3 is TGTGCCAGCAGCCGCGGATCTAGGGAAACCTACGAGCAGTACTTC. Its protein is CASSRGSRETYEQYF.

The chain couples TRBV7-2 to TRBJ2-6, with D possibly being TRBD2 (5 bases). CDR1 and CDR2 (germline): SGHTA, FQGNSA. V lost 5 bases and J lost 4, with 15 bases in between. The CDR3 runs 16 residues. CDR3 coding DNA: TGTGCCAGCAGCCCCCGCGCGGGTTCAGGGGCCAACGTCCTGACTTTC. Protein: CASSPRAGSGANVLTF.

This clonotype came up many times. The rearrangement uses TRBV5-1 and TRBJ1-2, with 7 bases identical to TRBD1. The length of the CDR3 is 16 residues. In germline, CDR1 is SGHRS, CDR2 YFSETQ. Losses at the gene ends were 1 base for V and 2 bases for J; bases not matched to a gene: 8. DNA of the CDR3: TGCGCCAGCAGCTTGACCACCGGGACAGCAAACTATGGCTACACCTTC. Protein product: CASSLTTGTANYGYTF. The entire variable domain, with the rest obtained from reference TRBV5-1 and TRBJ1-2, is as follows: KAGVTQTPRYLIKTRGQQVTLSCSPISGHRSVSWYQQTPGQGLQFLFEYFSETQRNKGNFPGRFSGRQFSNSRSEMNVSTLELGDSALYLCASSLTTGTANYGYTFGSGTRLTVV.

The V gene is TRBV20-1, the J gene TRBJ2-5; TRBD2 matches 7 bases. The germline V gene has CDR1 DFQATT and CDR2 SNEGSKA (reference sequence). This CDR3 is built from 15 residues. Germline trimming cut 1 base from V and 2 bases from J; bases unmatched to any gene: 7. CDR3 region: CSARVGSGTQETQYF. The CDR3 nucleotides read TGCAGTGCTAGAGTCGGGAGCGGGACTCAAGAGACCCAGTACTTC.

This clonotype was counted ten times or more. The chain links TRBV27 to TRBJ1-1, with 7 bases identical to TRBD1. Germline V gives CDR1 MNHEY, CDR2 SMNVEV (reference sequence). V shed 3 bases and J 8 bases; nucleotides not matched to a gene: 6. This CDR3 is built from 13 residues. The CDR3 sequence is CASSLVGQREAFF. The CDR3 DNA follows: TGTGCCAGCAGTTTGGTGGGACAGCGGGAAGCTTTCTTT.

This rearrangement joins TRBV30 to TRBJ1-3; D is unclear. V gave up 0 bases and J gave up 4 bases, with 4 bases separating them. The CDR3 has 12 amino acids. Germline V lookup: CDR1 GTSNPN, CDR2 SVGIG (reference sequence). As DNA, the CDR3 is TGTGCCTGGAGTGTGCTAGGAAACACCATATATTTT. It is translated as CAWSVLGNTIYF.

This clonotype showed up many times. This chain uses TRBV27 with TRBJ2-1, with 7 bases that match TRBD1. From germline, CDR1 is MNHEY and CDR2 SMNVEV (reference sequence). Trimming at V came to 8 bases and at J to 6 bases, leaving 19 bases not matched to a gene. The CDR3 is 17 amino acids. CDR3 loop: CASHTSHGDRRTNEQFF. The CDR3 DNA reads as TGTGCCAGCCACACCTCTCATGGGGACAGAAGGACCAATGAGCAGTTCTTC.

This clonotype occurred a few times. A much larger clone lies a single base off, so this may be a read error. V and J are TRBV20-1 and TRBJ1-5; D might be TRBD1 (5 bases). V shed 3 bases and J shed 3 bases, with 12 bases lying between them. The germline gives CDR1 DFQATT, CDR2 SNEGSKA (reference sequence). The CDR3 loop spans 14 amino acids. As DNA, the CDR3 is TGCAGTGCTAGCCGACGGGGGTACAATCAGCCCCAGCATTTT. Encoded protein: CSASRRGYNQPQHF.

The table lists this clonotype with a count of one. A much larger clone differs from this one at a single base, so this may be a read error. The missing conserved phenylalanine or tryptophan at the end of this CDR3 makes a read error likely. V and J are TRBV6-2 or TRBV6-3 and TRBJ2-5; D might be TRBD1 or TRBD2, each matching 7 bases. The CDR3 is made up of 16 amino acids. Germline CDR1 reads MNHEY; CDR2 reads SVGEGT. V was clipped by 2 bases and J by 2 bases, with 15 bases between them. The CDR3 nucleotides read TGTGCCAGCAGTTACGGCCAGGGGGGGACACAAGAGACCCAGTACCTC. Residues: CASSYGQGGTQETQYL.

The chain employs TRBV12-3 or TRBV12-4 and TRBJ2-1, with TRBD2 as a possible D gene (6 bases). The CDR3 has 15 amino acids. Trimming cost V 5 bases and J 7 bases, with 18 bases left between them. The CDR3: CASSLRRDRRNEQFF. As DNA, the CDR3 is TGTGCCAGCAGTCTAAGGCGGGACCGACGGAATGAGCAGTTCTTC.

The chain carries TRBV20-1 and TRBJ2-5, with unresolved D. The CDR3 contains 14 residues. The germline V gene encodes CDR1 DFQATT and CDR2 SNEGSKA (reference sequence). Trimming stripped 0 bases from V and 2 bases from J, with 10 bases between. This CDR3 is CSARDLTYQETQYF. CDR3 sequence (DNA): TGCAGTGCTAGAGATCTGACTTATCAAGAGACCCAGTACTTC.

This clonotype occurred once. This chain links TRBV2 with TRBJ2-3; 8 bases map to TRBD2. The CDR3 sequence is 17 residues long. V lost 6 bases and J lost 5; bases outside the gene matches: 16. Per germline, CDR1 SNHLY and CDR2 FYNNEI. This CDR3 is CASRRIGSGSLVDTQYF. CDR3 DNA: TGTGCCAGCAGACGCATCGGAAGCGGGAGTTTAGTAGATACGCAGTATTTT.

This clonotype was counted many times. The rearrangement links TRBV18 to TRBJ2-3; D is uncertain. Germline CDR1 reads KGHSH; CDR2 reads LQKENI. The CDR3 extends over 17 amino acids. V was clipped by 0 bases and J by 5 bases, with 18 bases between them. The CDR3, as DNA: TGTGCCAGCTCACCACCGACGACGGTCCCATGGGGAGATACGCAGTATTTT. Residues: CASSPPTTVPWGDTQYF.

This clonotype showed up just a few times. The CDR3 DNA follows: TGTGCCAGCAGTTCAAGGCCCGACAGGCCCGTCTTTAATGAAAAACTGTTTTTT. Translation: CASSSRPDRPVFNEKLFF. The chain links TRBV27 to TRBJ1-4; D possibly corresponds to TRBD1 (6 bases). Germline V gene sequence: CDR1 MNHEY, CDR2 SMNVEV (reference sequence). CDR3 length: 18 amino acids. Trimming cost V 4 bases and J 4 bases, with 22 bases left between them.

Remarks on this clonotype: Its ends do not fully match the called genes, so a read error is possible. The CDR3 DNA sequence: TGTGCCAGCAGCCCTAGGACTAGCTCCCACGAGCAGTACTTC. It codes for CASSPRTSSHEQYF. The chain links TRBV3-1 to TRBJ2-7, with 8 bases matching TRBD2. Germline V lookup: CDR1 LGHDT, CDR2 YNNKEL (reference sequence). The CDR3 is 14 amino acids.

This chain links TRBV5-5 with TRBJ2-5; D might be TRBD2 (6 bases). CDR1 is SGHKS and CDR2 is YYEKEE in the germline V gene (reference sequence). The length of the CDR3 is 13 residues. The germline V and J ends were trimmed by 4 bases and 5 bases, with 12 bases remaining between them. The CDR3 loop reads CASSGGLLETQYF. DNA of the CDR3: TGTGCCAGCAGCGGGGGACTTTTGGAGACCCAGTACTTC.

In this sample, this clonotype turned up many times. The rearrangement links TRBV19 to TRBJ2-5; 7 nucleotides match TRBD2. The J segment lost 1 base and the V segment lost 9 bases, leaving 5 bases of the junction unmatched. This CDR3 has 13 residues. Germline lookup yields CDR1 LNHDA and CDR2 SQIVND (reference sequence). CDR3 amino acids: CASSLAAQETQYF. In DNA, the CDR3 is TGTGCCAGCTCGCTAGCGGCCCAAGAGACCCAGTACTTC.

There are a few counts of this clonotype. The chain carries TRBV3-1 and TRBJ2-7; tentative D call: TRBD1 (5 bases). The germline CDR1 and CDR2 sequences are LGHDT and YNNKEL (reference sequence). CDR3 length equals 13 residues. V was cut by 1 base and J by 2 bases, with 6 bases left in between. The CDR3 loop is CASSQGQTYEQYF. CDR3 bases: TGTGCCAGCAGCCAAGGACAGACCTACGAGCAGTACTTC.

Ten or more counts support this clonotype. V usage is TRBV6-5 and J usage is TRBJ2-5; D could derive from TRBD1 or TRBD2 (5 bases each). This CDR3 region has 15 residues. Germline assignment: CDR1 MNHEY and CDR2 SVGAGI. The ends were cut back, 2 bases at V and 0 bases at J, with 10 bases in the middle. In nucleotides, the CDR3 is TGTGCCAGCAGTTACGAGGGGAAGTACCAAGAGACCCAGTACTTC. Its translation is CASSYEGKYQETQYF.

This clonotype was seen repeatedly, ten times or more. This sequence joins TRBV12-3 or TRBV12-4 and TRBJ2-5, with 10 nucleotides matching TRBD2. J lost 5 bases, V lost 6 bases, and 18 bases had no gene match. The CDR3 is 18 amino acids. Here the CDR3 DNA reads TGTGCCAGCAGCCCCGGGACCCGGACTAGCGGTTGGGTGGAGACCCAGTACTTC. Translation: CASSPGTRTSGWVETQYF.

The chain carries TRBV20-1 and TRBJ2-5; 7 nucleotides align to TRBD2. The germline V gene has CDR1 DFQATT and CDR2 SNEGSKA (reference sequence). This CDR3 has 16 residues. V shed 6 bases and J 2 bases; nucleotides not matched to a gene: 15. This chain's CDR3 is CSAKAGDYYQQETQYF. The CDR3 DNA is TGCAGTGCCAAAGCCGGGGACTACTATCAGCAAGAGACCCAGTACTTC.